A single sample is the source of the 3 T cell receptor beta chains below, sequenced in a study of regulatory T cells in long-lasting Graves disease. Time point given: newly diagnosed GD, antithyroid drugs for less than 3 months. Researchers made the TCR library from RNA that was extracted from PBMCs. Both iRepertoire HTBI primers and Arm-PCR of CDR3 regions were used to build the TCR beta libraries. TCRdb re-called the multiplex PCR reads through MiXCR, storing one row per CDR3 protein. Found here are 580,000 or so distinct CDR3 sequences, 15% to 20% of them singletons; the top ten hold approximately 12%. This sample was shared with a second study, whose subject was T cells in Graves' hyperthyroidism and ophthalmopathy.

The sample was peripheral blood mononuclear cells (PBMCs), taken at new diagnosis, from a patient treated with antithyroid drugs. These receptors originate from a man between 18 and 29 years old with Graves disease.

Points on this clonotype: Since no conserved phenylalanine or tryptophan closes the CDR3, a read error is the likely cause. This sequence joins TRBV5-1 and TRBJ1-2, with unresolved D. Germline values: CDR1 SGHRS, CDR2 YFSETQ. The V and J ends lost 0 bases and 6 bases respectively, with 6 bases between them. The CDR3 length is 12 residues. CDR3 DNA: TGCGCCAGCAGCTTGGGGAGTCATGGCTACACCTCC. It codes for CASSLGSHGYTS.

This clonotype came up many times. The V and J genes are TRBV2 and TRBJ1-5; 7 bases are shared with TRBD1. With 6 bases clipped from V and 1 base from J, the junction kept 6 bases outside the gene matches. The germline CDR1 and CDR2 sequences are SNHLY and FYNNEI. This CDR3 region has 15 residues. CDR3 amino acids: CASRRDRPSNQPQHF. The DNA for the CDR3 is TGTGCCAGCAGACGGGACAGACCGAGCAATCAGCCCCAGCATTTT.

This clonotype has a count of ten or more. The rearrangement joins TRBV7-8 to TRBJ2-7, with TRBD2 matching 14 bases. V trimming: 3 bases; J trimming: 4 bases; junction bases outside the gene matches: 8. Germline CDR1 and CDR2: SGHVS and FQNEAQ. CDR3 length: 17 amino acids. CDR3 DNA sequence: TGTGCCAGCAGCTTGGGACTAGCGGGAGTAGGAGGGTACGAGCAGTACTTC. This codes for CASSLGLAGVGGYEQYF.